The T cell receptor (beta chain) under discussion was sequenced for a study of T cell changes during pregnancy in multiple sclerosis. The protocol was immunoSEQ multiplex PCR, while the TCRdb copy is restricted to in-frame clones and leaves out a portion. The data show 35,000 to 45,000 clones, about 88% seen once. V was clipped by 4 bases and J by 8 bases, with 17 bases between them. Germline V gives CDR1 GTSNPN, CDR2 SVGIG (reference sequence). This CDR3 contains 13 residues. This clone was seen once. Specimen: CD8+ T cells from peripheral blood mononuclear cells, collected in the first trimester of pregnancy. The chain carries TRBV30 and TRBJ1-2; maybe TRBD1 (6 bases). This clonotype originated in a female donor with multiple sclerosis, enrolled in a pregnancy study. The CDR3 here is CAWNGGAGTGYTF. In DNA form, the CDR3 reads TGTGCCTGGAATGGGGGGGCGGGCACGGGCTACACCTTC. The whole variable domain, remainder taken from reference TRBV30 and TRBJ1-2, is SQTIHQWPATLVQPVGSPLSLECTVEGTSNPNLYWYRQAAGRGLQLLFYSVGIGQISSEVPQNLSASRPQDRQFILSSKKLLLSDSGFYLCAWNGGAGTGYTFGSGTRLTVV.